This TCR beta chain was recorded in a study of blood T cells in healthy people across ages (dated by TCRdb to the mid-2010s). For context, the study as a whole: In model experiments, roughly one uniquely barcoded TCR beta cDNA molecule per two T cells was captured by template switching. Age-related changes in TCR beta repertoire diversity were measured in the study by deep sequencing normalized with unique cDNA molecular identifiers. The donors were divided into four age groups: young (average around 16 years), middle-aged (about 39), aged (approximately 64) and long-lived (roughly 88). Two additional independent replicas of 1 million unique cDNA reads from the same blood draw were analyzed for two donors (one aged 18 to 29 and one aged 80 or older). Donors of different ages were randomly distributed across sequencing lanes to avoid experimental bias. The investigation overall reported the following: Estimates of total diversity from one million sequenced T cells were regarded as lower bounds and underestimates. There was a strong correlation between observed TCR beta diversity and the percentage of naive T cells measured by flow cytometry. As age increased, observed TCR beta diversity per million T cells dropped in a roughly linear way, and a significant reduction was already evident by age around 41. Since profiling was done on bulk unsorted PBMCs, naive and antigen-experienced compartments could not be conclusively compared. The long-lived group showed more naive CD4+ T cells, fewer expanded clones and increased TCR diversity than the aged group, suggesting age selection. Because the CMV infection status of the donors was unknown, age-related changes in expanded clonotypes may potentially have been confounded.

Systemically healthy Caucasian individuals from Russia, approximately 39 in total and aged roughly 6 to 100 years, were included as donors. Each donor gave approximately 9.3 milliliters of peripheral blood, collected into EDTA-treated Vacutainer tubes. Ficoll-Paque density-gradient centrifugation was used to isolate PBMCs, with at least 6.5 million per sample. Total RNA, at least 6 micrograms per sample, was extracted from PBMCs with Trizol reagent. The percentages of naive CD45RAhigh/CD27high T cells were determined by flow cytometry on a PBMC aliquot from every donor. This clonotype turned up a few times. The antigen it binds to is not known. It has no much larger one-base neighbor in the sample; base qualities were not kept. Libraries were prepared through 5' RACE. Sequencing was carried out with an Illumina HiSeq 2500. A second PCR of roughly 7 to 11 cycles was performed with a sample-barcoded 5' primer and a J-beta primer mix. A unique molecular identifier was introduced onto each TCR beta cDNA molecule by a template-switch 5' adaptor carrying 12 random nucleotides. At least 3 million CDR3-containing paired-end reads were obtained from each sample. All of the RNA was converted into first-strand cDNA using the Mint cDNA synthesis kit, with a TRBC-specific oligonucleotide serving as the primer. Following uracil-DNA glycosylase treatment, all cDNA underwent a first 18-cycle PCR with the universal primers M1SS and BC2_uni_R. Per the authors' processing: Each sample was normalized by randomly selecting 1 million high-quality reads, each carrying a distinct molecular identifier. Instead of being binned into consensus sequences, reads that shared molecular identifiers were thrown out. MiTCR, with a Q25 quality threshold and the strictest error-elimination algorithm, was used for CDR3 identification, clonotype clustering and error correction. A nonparametric unseen species model with Euler transformation was used to estimate lower-bound total TCR beta diversity. Using fastp at Q25 and MiXCR, TCRdb reprocessed the public reads and kept productive beta chains. Duplicate CDR3 protein sequences are folded into a single record with the most common DNA and genes. What appears here as the V and J calls and clone size reflects TCRdb's work, not the paper's. This sample comprises about 1,400,000 distinct CDR3 sequences, about 43% of them detected only once. Together, the top ten hold roughly 8.2% of the sample.

CDR1 and CDR2 (MGHRA, YSYEKL) derive from the germline V gene. Reading from cysteine to phenylalanine, the CDR3 counts 16 amino acids. Only the CDR3 DNA stays, 48 bases, in frame from base 1. Germline trimming amounts to 0 bases on V and 1 base on J, with 3 as the count of junction bases outside the gene matches. Recombination joined TRBV4-1 with TRBJ1-5; 7 junctional bases match TRBD1. The material sequenced was blood. This clonotype was obtained from a woman under 30 in good health. CDR3 protein: CASSQEGGVSNQPQHF. The DNA reads as follows: TGCGCCAGCAGCCAAGAAGGGGGCGTGAGCAATCAGCCCCAGCATTTT.